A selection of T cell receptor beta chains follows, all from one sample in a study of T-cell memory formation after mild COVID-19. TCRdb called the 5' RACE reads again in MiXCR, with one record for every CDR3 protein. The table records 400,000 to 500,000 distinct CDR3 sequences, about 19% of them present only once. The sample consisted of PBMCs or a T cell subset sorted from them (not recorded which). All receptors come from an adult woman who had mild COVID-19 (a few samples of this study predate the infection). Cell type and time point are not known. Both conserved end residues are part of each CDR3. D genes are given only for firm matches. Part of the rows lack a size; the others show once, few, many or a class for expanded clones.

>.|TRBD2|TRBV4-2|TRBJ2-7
TGTGCCAGCAGCCAATATGGGACTAGCGGCCCCTACGAGCAGTACTTC
CASSQYGTSGPYEQYF
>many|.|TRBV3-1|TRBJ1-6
TGTGCCAGCAGCCACGACAGTAATTCACCCCTCCACTTT
CASSHDSNSPLHF
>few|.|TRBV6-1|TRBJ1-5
TGTGCCAGCAGTGTAGAACAGCTAGCTGGAAATCAGCCCCAGCATTTT
CASSVEQLAGNQPQHF
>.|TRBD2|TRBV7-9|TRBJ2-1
TGTGCCAGCAGCTTCCGACTAGCGGGAGTGGGCAATGAGCAGTTCTTC
CASSFRLAGVGNEQFF
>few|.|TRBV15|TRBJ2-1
TGTGCCACCAGCAGAGATCGTACCACCTCTGTGAACAATGAGCAGTTCTTC
CATSRDRTTSVNNEQFF
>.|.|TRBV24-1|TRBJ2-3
TGTGCCACCTCAAATGGTGGCGGCGCAGGGACTAGCACAGATACGCAGTATTTT
CATSNGGGAGTSTDTQYF
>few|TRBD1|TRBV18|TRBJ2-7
TGTGCCAGCTCACCTGGTCGGACAGGCTACGAGCAGTACTTC
CASSPGRTGYEQYF
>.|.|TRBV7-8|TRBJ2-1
TGTGCCAGCCCGCTAACTCCGGCGGAAAATGAGCAGTTCTTC
CASPLTPAENEQFF
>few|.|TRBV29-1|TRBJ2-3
TGCAGCGTTGAAGGGCAGGGCACAGATACGCAGTATTTT
CSVEGQGTDTQYF
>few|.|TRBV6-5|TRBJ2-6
TGTGCCAGCATAGCATCTTTAAGCTCTGGGGCCAACGTCCTGACTTTC
CASIASLSSGANVLTF
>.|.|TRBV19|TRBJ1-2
TGTGCCAGTAGTACGGTTGGGGGGGTGAGCTATGGCTACACCTTC
CASSTVGGVSYGYTF
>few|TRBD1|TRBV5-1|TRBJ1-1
TGCGCCAGCAGCTTCCGGGACAGGGGCGTCAGCACTGAAGCTTTCTTT
CASSFRDRGVSTEAFF
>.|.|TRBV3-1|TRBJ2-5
TGTGCCAGCAGCTCCTTCTCGGGCGGTCAAGAGACCCAGTACTTC
CASSSFSGGQETQYF
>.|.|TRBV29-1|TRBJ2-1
TGCAGCGGGGGGCGAACCTCCTACAATGAGCAGTTCTTC
CSGGRTSYNEQFF
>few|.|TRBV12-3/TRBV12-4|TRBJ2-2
TGTGCCAGCAGTCCGAATACAGTCACCGGGGAGCTGTTTTTT
CASSPNTVTGELFF
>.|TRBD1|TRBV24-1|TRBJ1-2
TGTGCCACCAGTGAATCCGGGACAGTCCGATCTAACTATGGCTACACCTTC
CATSESGTVRSNYGYTF
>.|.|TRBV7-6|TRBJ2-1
TGTGCCAGCAGCTTAGCCCAGATTCGGAATGAGCAGTTCTTC
CASSLAQIRNEQFF
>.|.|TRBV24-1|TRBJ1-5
TGTGCCACCAGTAGCTATAGCAATCAGCCCCAGCATTTT
CATSSYSNQPQHF
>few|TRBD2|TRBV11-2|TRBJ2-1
TGTGCCAGCAGCTCCCCGGCGACTAGCGGGAGTTTCGGCAATGAGCAGTTCTTC
CASSSPATSGSFGNEQFF
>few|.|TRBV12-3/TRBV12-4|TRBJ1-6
TGTGCCAGCAGTTTAGCGCCTTTAACCCCCGGCTCACCCCTCCACTTT
CASSLAPLTPGSPLHF
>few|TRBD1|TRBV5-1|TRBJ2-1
TGCGCCAGCGCCCCACGCCGGGACAGGGCCTACAATGAGCAGTTCTTC
CASAPRRDRAYNEQFF
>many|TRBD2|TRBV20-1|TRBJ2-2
TGCAGTGCCGAACTAGCGGGGGGGCCTGGGGAGCTGTTTTTT
CSAELAGGPGELFF
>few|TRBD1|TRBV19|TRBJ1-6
TGTGCCTCTTCGCCGGGACAGAGCTCCTATAATTCACCCCTCCACTTT
CASSPGQSSYNSPLHF
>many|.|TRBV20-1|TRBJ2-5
TGCAGTGCTAGTTCTCCTATACTTACGGAGACCCAGTACTTC
CSASSPILTETQYF
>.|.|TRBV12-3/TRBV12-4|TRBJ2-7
TGTGCCAGTGGCGGGCCATCAGCCTACGAGCAGTACTTC
CASGGPSAYEQYF
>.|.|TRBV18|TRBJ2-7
TGTGCCAGCTCACCACAGGTTGACGGCCCCTACGAGCAGTACTTC
CASSPQVDGPYEQYF
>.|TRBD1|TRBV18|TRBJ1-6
TGTGCCAGCTCACGGGACAGGCAGAATTCACCCCTCCACTTT
CASSRDRQNSPLHF